The T cell receptor beta chain described here comes from a study of brain T cells in children with intractable seizures. Points from the study as a whole: HCMV serostatus was not known, and viral specificity came from CDR3 similarity only.

The germline CDR1 and CDR2 sequences are GTSNPN and SVGIG (reference sequence). With V trimmed by 4 bases and J by 4 bases, 7 bases remained unmatched. The CDR3 is made up of 15 amino acids. Documented time point: blood from clinic visit 5 months post-surgery; TSC patient then seizure free. Worth noting for this clone: Its antigen is not known.

Clones were read by immunoSEQ multiplex PCR, and TCRdb kept only the in-frame ones, dropping some. The profile covers about 340,000 clones, with over 90% appearing a single time and 5.7% taken by the ten largest. This specimen was peripheral blood, taken about 5 months after surgery. V is TRBV30 and J is TRBJ2-5; 12 bases map to TRBD2. The origin of this receptor is a boy younger than two with tuberous sclerosis and intractable seizures. CDR3 bases: TGTGCCTGGAATCTAGCGGGGGGGCTGGGAGAGACCCAGTACTTC. Its translation: CAWNLAGGLGETQYF. The full variable domain, rest sourced from reference TRBV30 and TRBJ2-5, is SQTIHQWPATLVQPVGSPLSLECTVEGTSNPNLYWYRQAAGRGLQLLFYSVGIGQISSEVPQNLSASRPQDRQFILSSKKLLLSDSGFYLCAWNLAGGLGETQYFGPGTRLLVL.